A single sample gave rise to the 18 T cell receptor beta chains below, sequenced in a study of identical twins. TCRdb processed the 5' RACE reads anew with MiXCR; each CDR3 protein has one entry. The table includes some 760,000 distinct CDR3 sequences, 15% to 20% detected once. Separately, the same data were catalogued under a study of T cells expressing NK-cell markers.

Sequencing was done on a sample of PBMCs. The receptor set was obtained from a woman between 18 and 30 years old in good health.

DNA of the CDR3: TGCGCCAGCAGCTTGGGGGCAGGGGCATACGCAGATACGCAGTATTTT. Protein product: CASSLGAGAYADTQYF. The chain has TRBV5-1 and TRBJ2-3; D perhaps matches TRBD1 (6 bases). In germline, CDR1 is SGHRS, CDR2 YFSETQ. The CDR3 is 16 residues long. V shed 0 bases and J shed 4 bases, with 15 bases lying between them.

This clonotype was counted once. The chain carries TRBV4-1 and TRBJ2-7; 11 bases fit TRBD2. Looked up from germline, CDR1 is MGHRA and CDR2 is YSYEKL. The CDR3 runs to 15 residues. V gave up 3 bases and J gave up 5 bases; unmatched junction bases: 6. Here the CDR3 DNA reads TGCGCCAGCAGCCAGCTTAGCGGGGGGGCAAACGAGCAGTACTTC. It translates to CASSQLSGGANEQYF.

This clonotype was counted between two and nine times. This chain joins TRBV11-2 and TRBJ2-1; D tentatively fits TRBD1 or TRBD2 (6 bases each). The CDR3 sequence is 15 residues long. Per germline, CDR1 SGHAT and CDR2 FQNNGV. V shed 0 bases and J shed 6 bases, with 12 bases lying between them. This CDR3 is CASSLDPRGVNEQFF. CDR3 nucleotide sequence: TGTGCCAGCAGCTTAGACCCGAGGGGGGTCAATGAGCAGTTCTTC.

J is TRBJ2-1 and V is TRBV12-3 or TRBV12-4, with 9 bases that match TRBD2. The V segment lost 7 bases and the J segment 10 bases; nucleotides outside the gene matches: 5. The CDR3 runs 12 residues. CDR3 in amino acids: CASKAGGNEQFF. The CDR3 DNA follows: TGTGCCAGCAAAGCGGGAGGAAACGAGCAGTTCTTC.

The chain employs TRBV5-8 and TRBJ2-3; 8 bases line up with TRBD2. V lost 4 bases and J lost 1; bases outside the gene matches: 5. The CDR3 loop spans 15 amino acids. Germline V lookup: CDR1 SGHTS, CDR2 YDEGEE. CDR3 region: CASSTGGLGTDTQYF. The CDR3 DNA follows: TGTGCCAGCAGCACGGGGGGGCTGGGCACAGATACGCAGTATTTT.

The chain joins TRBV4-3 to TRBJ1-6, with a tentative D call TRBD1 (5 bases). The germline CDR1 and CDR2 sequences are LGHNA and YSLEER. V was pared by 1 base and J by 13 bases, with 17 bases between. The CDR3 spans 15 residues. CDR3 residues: CASSQGRTGGGPLHF. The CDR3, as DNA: TGCGCCAGCAGCCAAGGACGGACGGGGGGTGGGCCCCTCCACTTT.

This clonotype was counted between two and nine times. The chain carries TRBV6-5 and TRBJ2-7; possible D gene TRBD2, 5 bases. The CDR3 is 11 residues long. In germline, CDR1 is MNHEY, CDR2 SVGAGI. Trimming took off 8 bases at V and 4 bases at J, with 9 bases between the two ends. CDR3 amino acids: CASGSNYEQYF. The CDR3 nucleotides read TGTGCCAGCGGGAGTAATTACGAGCAGTACTTC.

CDR3 nucleotide sequence: TGTGCCAGCAGCTTACTGAGCATGTACGAGCAGTACTTC. This gives the protein CASSLLSMYEQYF. This chain connects TRBV7-2 to TRBJ2-7; D is undetermined. The CDR3 totals 13 residues. CDR1 SGHTA and CDR2 FQGNSA come from the germline V gene. V lost 2 bases, J lost 4 bases, and 9 bases lay in between.

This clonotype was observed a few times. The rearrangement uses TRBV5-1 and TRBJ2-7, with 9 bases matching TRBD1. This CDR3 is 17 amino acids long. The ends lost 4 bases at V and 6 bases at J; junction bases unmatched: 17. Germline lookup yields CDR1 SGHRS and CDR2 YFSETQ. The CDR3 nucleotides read TGCGCCAGCAGCCTAGGGACAGGGCGCCTCCGGTTGGGCGAGCAGTACTTC. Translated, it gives CASSLGTGRLRLGEQYF.

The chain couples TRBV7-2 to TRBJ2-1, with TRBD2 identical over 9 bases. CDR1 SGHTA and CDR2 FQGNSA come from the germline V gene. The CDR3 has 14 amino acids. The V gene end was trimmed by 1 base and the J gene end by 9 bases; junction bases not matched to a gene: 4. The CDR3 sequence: CASSLGSGGLEQFF. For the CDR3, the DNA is TGTGCCAGCAGCTTAGGTAGCGGGGGACTTGAGCAGTTCTTC.

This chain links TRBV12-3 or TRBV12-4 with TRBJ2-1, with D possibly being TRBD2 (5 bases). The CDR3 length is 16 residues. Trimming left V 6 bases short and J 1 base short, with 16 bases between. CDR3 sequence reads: CASRVVSAISYNEQFF. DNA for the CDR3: TGTGCCAGCAGAGTGGTTAGCGCCATTTCCTACAATGAGCAGTTCTTC.

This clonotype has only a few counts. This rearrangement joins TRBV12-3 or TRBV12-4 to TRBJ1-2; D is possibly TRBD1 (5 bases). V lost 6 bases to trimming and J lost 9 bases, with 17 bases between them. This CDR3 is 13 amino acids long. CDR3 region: CASRQGLHGSYTF. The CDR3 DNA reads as TGTGCCAGCAGGCAGGGACTGCATGGCAGCTACACCTTC.

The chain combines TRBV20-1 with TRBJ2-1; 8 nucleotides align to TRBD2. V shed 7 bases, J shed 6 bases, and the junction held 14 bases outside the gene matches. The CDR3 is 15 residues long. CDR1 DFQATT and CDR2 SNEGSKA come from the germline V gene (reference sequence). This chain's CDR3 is CSGSRGGPPGNEQFF. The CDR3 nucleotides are TGCAGTGGGTCGCGCGGGGGGCCCCCCGGCAATGAGCAGTTCTTC.

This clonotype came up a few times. CDR3 bases: TGTGCCATCAAAGACGGAGATCAGCCCCAGCATTTT. It encodes CAIKDGDQPQHF. The chain couples TRBV10-3 to TRBJ1-5, with D unresolved. In germline, CDR1 is ENHRY, CDR2 SYGVKD. The CDR3 contains 12 residues. With 7 bases removed from V and 5 bases from J, the gap between germline ends came to 9 bases.

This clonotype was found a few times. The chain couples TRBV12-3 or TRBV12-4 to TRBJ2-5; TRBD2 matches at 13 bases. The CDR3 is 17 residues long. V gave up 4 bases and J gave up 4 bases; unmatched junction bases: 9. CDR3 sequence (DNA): TGTGCCAGCAGTTCTATTGGACTAGCGGGAGTTTCAGAGACCCAGTACTTC. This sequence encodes CASSSIGLAGVSETQYF.

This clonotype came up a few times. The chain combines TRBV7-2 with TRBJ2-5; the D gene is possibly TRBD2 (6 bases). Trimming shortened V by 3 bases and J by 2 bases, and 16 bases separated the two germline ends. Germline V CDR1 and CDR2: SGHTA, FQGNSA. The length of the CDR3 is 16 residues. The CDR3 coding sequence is TGTGCCAGCAGCTTGGGTTCGAGGGGAGGTCAAGAGACCCAGTACTTC. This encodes CASSLGSRGGQETQYF.

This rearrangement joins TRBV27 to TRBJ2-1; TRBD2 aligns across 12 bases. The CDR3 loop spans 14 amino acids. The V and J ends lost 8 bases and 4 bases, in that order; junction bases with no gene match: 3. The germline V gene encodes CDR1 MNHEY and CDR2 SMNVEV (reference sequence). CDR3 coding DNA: TGTGCCAGCGGCGGACTAGCGGGATACAATGAGCAGTTCTTC. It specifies CASGGLAGYNEQFF.

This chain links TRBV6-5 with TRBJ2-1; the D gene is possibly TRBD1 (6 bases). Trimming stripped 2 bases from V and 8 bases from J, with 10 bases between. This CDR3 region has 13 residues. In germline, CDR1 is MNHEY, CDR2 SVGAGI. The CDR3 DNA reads TGTGCCAGCAGTTACGGGGGCGACTATGAGCAGTTCTTC. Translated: CASSYGGDYEQFF.